This T cell receptor beta chain was sequenced in a study of CD8+CD57+ T cells in acquired aplastic anemia. At the level of the study: Sorting CD4+ and CD8+ cells gave DNA averaging 3.2 ug.

The use of genomic DNA as template underpinned the TCR beta VDJ and CDR3 profiling. Via MiXCR, TCRdb re-called the reads, giving one row per CDR3 protein. Altogether 200,000 to 300,000 distinct CDR3 sequences are present, approximately 45% being singletons, with the ten largest covering 7% to 9.5%. Study results and limitations: Controls did not differ significantly from patients in CD8+ Simpson's diversity. It was found that roughly 31 CD8+ CDR3 sequences were shared between patients and controls.

On this clonotype itself: Its target is unknown.

The V segment lost 2 bases and the J segment 4 bases; nucleotides outside the gene matches: 3. The CDR3 runs 14 residues. Germline V gene sequence: CDR1 SGHVS, CDR2 FQNEAQ. It was patients with CD8+CD57+ cell expansion by flow cytometry who were chosen for sequencing. The cohort consisted entirely of patients having severe acquired aplastic anemia. Sequenced sample: sorted CD4+, CD8+, or CD8+CD57+ T cells (not recorded which) from PBMCs. The gene calls are TRBV7-8 and TRBJ2-7; TRBD2 agrees at 9 bases. The sequence was obtained from a human donor with aplastic anemia. The CDR3 reads CASSLTSGLYEQYF. The CDR3 DNA reads as TGTGCCAGCAGCTTAACTAGCGGGCTATACGAGCAGTACTTC.